The present T cell receptor (beta chain) was sequenced within a study of cytomegalovirus exposure and HLA in healthy donors. Whole-study results and caveats: CMV serostatus stood as the only immune exposure information on hand. Later work showed greater clonal expansion in HLA-associated TCR beta chains than in equally common others. Reports indicate that TCR beta sequences accurately predicted the HLA-A and HLA-B alleles of most subjects.

Details on this clone: What it binds is unknown.

It was with 60 Vbeta and 13 Jbeta primers that the PCR ran. Libraries were prepared by immunoSEQ multiplex PCR; TCRdb keeps only in-frame clonotypes and omits some of them. The repertoire holds under 200,000 clones, around 80% seen once, with 1.5% to 2.5% in the top ten. This CDR3 has 15 amino acids. In germline, CDR1 is MNHEY, CDR2 SMNVEV (reference sequence). Germline trimming cut 0 bases from V and 0 bases from J; bases unmatched to any gene: 2. This chain links TRBV27 with TRBJ2-7; 7 bases map to TRBD1. The sample was PBMCs. This receptor was taken from a man younger than 30 in good health and CMV-seronegative. Here the CDR3 reads CASSLSRQGSYEQYF. The CDR3 DNA reads as TGTGCCAGCAGTTTATCCCGACAGGGCTCCTACGAGCAGTACTTC.